The 24 T cell receptor beta chains reported below all come from one sample, sequenced in a study of T cell clonotyping in hematopoietic cell transplantation. Only in-frame clones appear in the TCRdb table, and some are missing; sequencing was by immunoSEQ multiplex PCR. Of roughly 9,000 clones listed, under 95% are singletons. The specimen comprised PBMCs, sampled 100 days after allogeneic stem cell transplant. The receptors were sampled from a male patient between 45 and 60 years old who had an allogeneic stem cell transplant from a related donor, so T cells may come from the graft donor. Some clones in this sample may be carry-over from other donors' samples.

This chain uses TRBV29-1 with TRBJ2-1; D is possibly TRBD1 (6 bases). The CDR3 runs to 14 residues. Germline assignment: CDR1 SQVTM and CDR2 ANQGSEA. Trimming removed 4 bases at V and 0 bases at J, with 10 bases between. The CDR3 nucleotides read TGCAGCGTTGTTCTGGACAGCTCCTACAATGAGCAGTTCTTC. It encodes CSVVLDSSYNEQFF.

This sequence joins TRBV2 and TRBJ2-7; D is unresolved. In germline, CDR1 is SNHLY, CDR2 FYNNEI. The CDR3 covers 11 residues. V lost 2 bases and J 7 bases, leaving 6 bases between the germline ends. The CDR3 sequence: CASSERDEQYF. CDR3 sequence (DNA): TGTGCCAGCAGTGAACGCGATGAGCAGTACTTC.

The CDR3 nucleotides are TGTGCCAGCAGCACCATCCGGGACAGGGGGGGAAAGCAGTACTTC. It encodes CASSTIRDRGGKQYF. This sequence joins TRBV11-2 and TRBJ2-7, with 11 bases identical to TRBD1. Germline trimming cut 5 bases from V and 8 bases from J; bases unmatched to any gene: 11. The length of the CDR3 is 15 residues. Germline loops: CDR1 SGHAT, CDR2 FQNNGV.

This rearrangement joins TRBV19 to TRBJ1-6, with 7 bases matching TRBD1. The V segment lost 5 bases and the J segment 10 bases; nucleotides outside the gene matches: 11. CDR1 is LNHDA, CDR2 SQIVND, per germline (reference sequence). This CDR3 spans 15 amino acids. CDR3 sequence (DNA): TGTGCCAGTAGTTCATCACGGACAGGCGGGTCACCCCTCCACTTT. Protein product: CASSSSRTGGSPLHF.

The rearrangement uses TRBV28 and TRBJ2-5, with 8 bases that match TRBD1. Losses at the gene ends were 4 bases for V and 1 base for J; bases not matched to a gene: 14. Per the germline V gene, CDR1 is MDHEN and CDR2 is SYDVKM. The CDR3 is 18 amino acids. The CDR3 sequence: CASSSPGTGRFVQETQYF. CDR3 DNA: TGTGCCAGCAGTTCCCCCGGGACAGGCCGTTTCGTCCAAGAGACCCAGTACTTC.

The gene calls are TRBV27 and TRBJ1-2; a weak D match, TRBD1 (5 bases). CDR1 is MNHEY, CDR2 SMNVEV, per germline (reference sequence). This CDR3 region has 17 residues. V was shortened by 3 bases and J by 0 bases, with 17 bases between the two germline ends. The CDR3 sequence is CASSFSPRTLTNYGYTF. Here the CDR3 DNA reads TGTGCCAGCAGTTTTTCACCACGGACACTGACTAACTATGGCTACACCTTC.

This chain uses TRBV29-1 with TRBJ2-7; D not certain. Trimming removed 4 bases from V and 7 bases from J, with 11 bases in between. The CDR3 is made up of 11 amino acids. Per germline, CDR1 SQVTM and CDR2 ANQGSEA. In DNA form, the CDR3 reads TGCAGCGTTGGCCATAACAGAGAGCAGTACTTC. Translation: CSVGHNREQYF.

This chain connects TRBV13 to TRBJ1-5; no firm D call. The V gene lost 6 bases and the J gene lost 4 bases, with 10 bases spanning the gap. CDR1 is PRHDT and CDR2 is FYEKMQ in the germline V gene (reference sequence). This CDR3 comprises 13 residues. The CDR3 region is CASSLRLNQPQHF. CDR3 nucleotides: TGTGCCAGCAGTCTCAGACTAAATCAGCCCCAGCATTTT.

The rearrangement links TRBV11-2 to TRBJ2-7; D call uncertain. V was cut by 0 bases and J by 3 bases, with 12 bases left in between. The CDR3 spans 15 residues. The germline V gene has CDR1 SGHAT and CDR2 FQNNGV. This chain's CDR3 is CASSLEVQAIYEQYF. The CDR3 nucleotides read TGTGCCAGCAGCTTAGAAGTCCAGGCGATCTACGAGCAGTACTTC.

This chain joins TRBV10-3 and TRBJ1-3, with D possibly being TRBD1 (5 bases). CDR3 length equals 16 residues. Trimming cost V 2 bases and J 1 base, with 12 bases left between them. Germline CDR1 reads ENHRY; CDR2 reads SYGVKD. CDR3 sequence: CAISELGTKSGNTIYF. The CDR3 DNA follows: TGTGCCATCAGTGAGCTAGGGACGAAATCTGGAAACACCATATATTTT.

The chain recombines TRBV7-2 with TRBJ2-1; 12 nucleotides align to TRBD2. The CDR3 covers 15 residues. V was pared by 6 bases and J by 5 bases, with 5 bases of the junction left unmatched. CDR1 and CDR2 from the germline V gene are SGHTA and FQGNSA. The CDR3 spells CASRPTSGGNNEQFF. The CDR3 region has the DNA TGTGCCAGCAGGCCCACTAGCGGGGGGAACAATGAGCAGTTCTTC.

This chain joins TRBV14 and TRBJ1-4; no firm D call. CDR1 is SGHDN, CDR2 FVKESK, per germline. CDR3 length: 15 residues. V was clipped by 1 base and J by 4 bases, with 10 bases between them. The CDR3 protein is CASSQAETGNEKLFF. CDR3 in DNA: TGTGCCAGCAGCCAAGCGGAGACCGGTAATGAAAAACTGTTTTTT.

V gene TRBV30 combines with J gene TRBJ1-3; D not certain. CDR3 size: 16 residues. Deletions cut 4 bases from V and 0 bases from J, with 16 bases between. Germline V lookup: CDR1 GTSNPN, CDR2 SVGIG (reference sequence). CDR3 nucleotide sequence: TGTGCCTGGATCGACAAAATTAGTAGCTCTGGAAACACCATATATTTT. Translated, it gives CAWIDKISSSGNTIYF.

This clone was detected once. The J gene is TRBJ2-1, the V gene TRBV7-2; 13 nucleotides agree with TRBD2. Looked up from germline, CDR1 is SGHTA and CDR2 is FQGNSA. The CDR3 has 17 residues. V was pared by 5 bases and J by 8 bases, with 12 bases of the junction left unmatched. CDR3 residues: CASSPRGLAGYGDEQFF. CDR3 DNA sequence: TGTGCCAGCAGCCCAAGGGGACTAGCGGGGTACGGCGATGAGCAGTTCTTC.

J is TRBJ1-1 and V is TRBV19; 10 bases align to TRBD1. The trim removed 5 bases at V and 5 bases at J, leaving 11 bases unmatched. The CDR3 contains 16 residues. CDR1 is LNHDA, CDR2 SQIVND, per germline (reference sequence). CDR3 coding DNA: TGTGCCAGTAGTGCCGGGAGACAGGGGGCGAGAACTGAAGCTTTCTTT. Protein: CASSAGRQGARTEAFF. Using reference TRBV19 and TRBJ1-1 for the parts outside the CDR3, the full variable domain is DGGITQSPKYLFRKEGQNVTLSCEQNLNHDAMYWYRQDPGQGLRLIYYSQIVNDFQKGDIAEGYSVSREKKESFPLTVTSAQKNPTAFYLCASSAGRQGARTEAFFGQGTRLTVV.

The rearrangement uses TRBV11-3 and TRBJ2-3; no clear D. The germline V gene encodes CDR1 SGHNT and CDR2 YENEEA. The CDR3 totals 14 residues. Between the trimmed V and J ends, which lost 4 bases and 4 bases, there was a span of 12 bases. The CDR3 sequence: CASSSGYSADTQYF. CDR3 bases: TGTGCCAGCAGCTCAGGATACTCCGCAGATACGCAGTATTTT.

V and J are TRBV6-5 and TRBJ2-6, with D uncertain. The CDR3 spans 16 residues. Trimming stripped 2 bases from V and 3 bases from J, with 11 bases between. The germline CDR1 and CDR2 sequences are MNHEY and SVGAGI. The CDR3 DNA follows: TGTGCCAGCAGTTACAGTAGTGTATTTGGGGCCAACGTCCTGACTTTC. This translates into CASSYSSVFGANVLTF.

V usage is TRBV4-1 and J usage is TRBJ1-6; no clear D gene. V lost 0 bases, J lost 10 bases, and 7 bases lay in between. Germline V gene data show CDR1 as MGHRA and CDR2 as YSYEKL. The CDR3 has 13 residues. CDR3 nucleotides: TGCGCCAGCAGCCAAGAAGGCAAATCACCCCTCCACTTT. This sequence encodes CASSQEGKSPLHF.

V and J are TRBV7-2 and TRBJ1-1; D uncertain. With 1 base removed from V and 4 bases from J, the gap between germline ends came to 7 bases. CDR3 size: 13 residues. CDR1 SGHTA and CDR2 FQGNSA come from the germline V gene. The CDR3 sequence is CASSLVRGTEAFF. CDR3 coding DNA: TGTGCCAGCAGCTTAGTTCGTGGCACTGAAGCTTTCTTT.

The V and J genes are TRBV25-1 and TRBJ1-5; 10 bases map to TRBD1. The CDR3 has 14 amino acids. CDR1 is MGHDK, CDR2 SYGVNS, per germline. V lost 8 bases, J lost 1 base, and 2 bases stayed unmatched. The CDR3 reads CASRGQGSNQPQHF. The CDR3 nucleotides are TGTGCCAGCCGGGGACAGGGGAGCAATCAGCCCCAGCATTTT.

The J gene is TRBJ2-1, the V gene TRBV2, with unresolved D. CDR3 length: 14 residues. From germline, CDR1 is SNHLY and CDR2 FYNNEI. Deletions cut 3 bases from V and 0 bases from J, with 6 bases between. The CDR3 DNA follows: TGTGCCAGCAGTGAGGATAACTCCTACAATGAGCAGTTCTTC. It translates to CASSEDNSYNEQFF. The variable domain in full, completed from reference TRBV2 and TRBJ2-1, reads EPEVTQTPSHQVTQMGQEVILRCVPISNHLYFYWYRQILGQKVEFLVSFYNNEISEKSEIFDDQFSVERPDGSNFTLKIRSTKLEDSAMYFCASSEDNSYNEQFFGPGTRLTVL.

The rearrangement uses TRBV7-9 and TRBJ1-3, with TRBD1 matching over 9 bases. The CDR3 spans 15 residues. CDR1 SEHNR and CDR2 FQNEAQ come from the germline V gene (reference sequence). V shed 5 bases and J 4 bases; nucleotides not matched to a gene: 6. CDR3 protein: CASSKQGASGNTIYF. CDR3 bases: TGTGCCAGCAGCAAACAGGGGGCTTCCGGAAACACCATATATTTT.

The V gene is TRBV28, the J gene TRBJ2-3, with 7 bases aligning to TRBD2. Trimming took 2 bases from V and 1 from J; bases not matched to a gene: 15. This CDR3 has 19 residues. CDR1 is MDHEN, CDR2 SYDVKM, per germline. CDR3 region: CASSLQGPGLHVGTDTQYF. The CDR3, as DNA: TGTGCCAGCAGTTTACAGGGACCGGGACTACACGTGGGCACAGATACGCAGTATTTT.

The chain has TRBV7-9 and TRBJ2-2; D ambiguous. The length of the CDR3 is 13 residues. Germline V CDR1 and CDR2: SEHNR, FQNEAQ (reference sequence). Between the trimmed V and J ends, which lost 5 bases and 3 bases, there was a span of 7 bases. The DNA for the CDR3 is TGTGCCAGCAGCCCTCGGTACACCGGGGAGCTGTTTTTT. Translation gives CASSPRYTGELFF.